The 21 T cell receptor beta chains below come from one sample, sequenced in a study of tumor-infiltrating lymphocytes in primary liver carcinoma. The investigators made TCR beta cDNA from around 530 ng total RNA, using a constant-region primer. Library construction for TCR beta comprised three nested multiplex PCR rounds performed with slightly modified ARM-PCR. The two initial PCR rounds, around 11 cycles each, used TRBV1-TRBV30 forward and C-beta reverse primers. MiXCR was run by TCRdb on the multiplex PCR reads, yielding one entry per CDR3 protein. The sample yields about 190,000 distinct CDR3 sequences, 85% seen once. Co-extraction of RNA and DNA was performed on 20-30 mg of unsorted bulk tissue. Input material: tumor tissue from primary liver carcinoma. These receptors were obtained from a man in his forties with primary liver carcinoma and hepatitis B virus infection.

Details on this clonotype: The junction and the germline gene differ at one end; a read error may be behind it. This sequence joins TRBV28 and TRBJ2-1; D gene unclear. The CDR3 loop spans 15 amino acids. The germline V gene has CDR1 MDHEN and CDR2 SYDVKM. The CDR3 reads CASSSQMILYNEQLF. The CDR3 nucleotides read TGTGCCAGCAGTTCTCAGATGATCCTTTACAATGAGCAGTTATTC.

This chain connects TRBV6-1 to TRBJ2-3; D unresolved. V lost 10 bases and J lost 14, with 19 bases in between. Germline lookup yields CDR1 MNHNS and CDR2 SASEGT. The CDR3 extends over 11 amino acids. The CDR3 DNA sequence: TGTGCCATCGATGCGGTTTACATGCTGTATTTT. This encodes CAIDAVYMLYF.

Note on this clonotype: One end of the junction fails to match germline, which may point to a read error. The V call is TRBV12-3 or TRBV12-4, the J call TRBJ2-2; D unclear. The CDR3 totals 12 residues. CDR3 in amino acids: CASSLGRFELFF. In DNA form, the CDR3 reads TGTGCGAGCAGTTTAGGACGGTTTGAGCTGTTTTTT.

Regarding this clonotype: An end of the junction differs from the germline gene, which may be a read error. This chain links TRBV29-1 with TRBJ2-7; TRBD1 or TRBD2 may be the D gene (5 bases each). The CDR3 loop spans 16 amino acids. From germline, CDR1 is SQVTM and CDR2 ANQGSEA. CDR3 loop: CSFMRSGTGTPYEQYF. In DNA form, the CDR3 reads TGCAGCTTCATGAGATCTGGGACCGGCACTCCCTATGAGCAGTACTTC.

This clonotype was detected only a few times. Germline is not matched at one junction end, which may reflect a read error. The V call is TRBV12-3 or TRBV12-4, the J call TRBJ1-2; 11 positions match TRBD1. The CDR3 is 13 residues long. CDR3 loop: CGSTSWDRGDYTF. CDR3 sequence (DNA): TGTGGCAGCACTTCCTGGGACAGGGGGGACTACACCTTC.

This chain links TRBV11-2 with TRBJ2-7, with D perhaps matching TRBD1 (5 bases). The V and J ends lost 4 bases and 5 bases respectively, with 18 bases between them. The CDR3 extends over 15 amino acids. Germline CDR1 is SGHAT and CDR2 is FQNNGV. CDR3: CASSSRWAGHDEQYF. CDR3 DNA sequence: TGTGCCAGCAGCTCGCGGTGGGCAGGGCACGACGAGCAGTACTTC. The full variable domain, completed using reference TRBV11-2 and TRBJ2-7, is EAGVAQSPRYKIIEKRQSVAFWCNPISGHATLYWYQQILGQGPKLLIQFQNNGVVDDSQLPKDRFSAERLKGVDSTLKIQPAKLEDSAVYLCASSSRWAGHDEQYFGPGTRLTVT.

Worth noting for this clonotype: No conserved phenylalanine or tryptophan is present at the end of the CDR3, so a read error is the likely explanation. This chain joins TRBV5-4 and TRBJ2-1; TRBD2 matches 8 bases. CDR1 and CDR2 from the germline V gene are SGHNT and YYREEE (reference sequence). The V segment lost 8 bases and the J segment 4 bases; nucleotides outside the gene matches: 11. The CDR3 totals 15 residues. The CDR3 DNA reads TGTGCCAGGAGTCTCGTCGGGGGGGTTTACAATGAGCAGTTCTCC. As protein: CARSLVGGVYNEQFS.

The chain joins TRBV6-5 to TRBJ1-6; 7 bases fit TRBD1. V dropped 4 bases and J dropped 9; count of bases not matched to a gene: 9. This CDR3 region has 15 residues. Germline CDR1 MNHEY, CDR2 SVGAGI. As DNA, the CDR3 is TGTGCCAGCAGTTTCTCGACAGGGCAAAGTTCACCCCTCCACTTT. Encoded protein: CASSFSTGQSSPLHF.

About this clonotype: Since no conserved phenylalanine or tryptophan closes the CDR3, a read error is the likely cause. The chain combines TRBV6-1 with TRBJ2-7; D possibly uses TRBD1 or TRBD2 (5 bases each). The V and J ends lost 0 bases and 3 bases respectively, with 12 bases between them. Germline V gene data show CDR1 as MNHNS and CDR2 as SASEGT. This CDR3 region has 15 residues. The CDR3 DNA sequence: TGTGCCAGCAGTGAAGCGCAGGGACCAGGCTACGAGCAGTACATC. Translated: CASSEAQGPGYEQYI.

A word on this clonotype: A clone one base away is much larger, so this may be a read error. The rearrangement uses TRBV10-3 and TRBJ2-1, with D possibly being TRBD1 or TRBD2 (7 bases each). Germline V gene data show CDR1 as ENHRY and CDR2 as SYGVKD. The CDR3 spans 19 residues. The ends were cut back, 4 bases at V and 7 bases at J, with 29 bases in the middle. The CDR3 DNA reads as TGTGCCATCAGTGTGCCTGGGACAGTCGGGGCGGGAGACTTGAATGAGCAGTTCTTC. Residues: CAISVPGTVGAGDLNEQFF.

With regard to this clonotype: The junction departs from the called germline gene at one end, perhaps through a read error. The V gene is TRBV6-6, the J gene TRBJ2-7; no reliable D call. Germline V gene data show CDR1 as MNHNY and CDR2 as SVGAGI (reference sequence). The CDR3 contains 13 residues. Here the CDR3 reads CASTPALSYEQYF. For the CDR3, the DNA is TGTGCCAGCACCCCGGCACTCTCCTACGAACAGTACTTC.

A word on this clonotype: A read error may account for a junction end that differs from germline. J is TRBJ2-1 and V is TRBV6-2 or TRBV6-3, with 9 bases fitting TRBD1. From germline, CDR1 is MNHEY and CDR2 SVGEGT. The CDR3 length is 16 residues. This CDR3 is CANSSLGQGTYNEQFF. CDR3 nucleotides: TGTGCCAACAGTTCCCTGGGACAGGGTACCTACAATGAGCAGTTCTTC.

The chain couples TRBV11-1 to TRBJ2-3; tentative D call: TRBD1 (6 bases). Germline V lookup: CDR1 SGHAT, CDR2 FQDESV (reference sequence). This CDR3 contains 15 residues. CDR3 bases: TGTACCAACAGTTTACCGAGGGGGAGCACAGATACGCAGTATTTT. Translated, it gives CTNSLPRGSTDTQYF.

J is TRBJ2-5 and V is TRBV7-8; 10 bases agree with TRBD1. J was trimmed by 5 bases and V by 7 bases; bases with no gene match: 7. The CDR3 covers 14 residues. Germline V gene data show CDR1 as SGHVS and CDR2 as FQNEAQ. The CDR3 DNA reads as TGTGCCAGCAACAAGGACAGGGGGATTGAGACCCAGTACTTC. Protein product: CASNKDRGIETQYF.

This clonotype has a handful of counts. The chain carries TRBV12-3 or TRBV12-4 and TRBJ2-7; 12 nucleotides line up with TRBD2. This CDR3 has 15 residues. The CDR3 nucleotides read TGTGTCAGTAGCATCGGGACTAGCGGGTACTACGAGCAGTACTTC. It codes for CVSSIGTSGYYEQYF.

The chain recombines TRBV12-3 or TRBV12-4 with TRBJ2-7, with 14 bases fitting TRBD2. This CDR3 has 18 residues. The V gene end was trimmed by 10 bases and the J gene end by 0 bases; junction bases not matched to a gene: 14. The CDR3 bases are TGTGCCAACAGGCGCTCGGGGACTAGCGGGAGCCCCTCCTACGAGCAGTACTTC. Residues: CANRRSGTSGSPSYEQYF.

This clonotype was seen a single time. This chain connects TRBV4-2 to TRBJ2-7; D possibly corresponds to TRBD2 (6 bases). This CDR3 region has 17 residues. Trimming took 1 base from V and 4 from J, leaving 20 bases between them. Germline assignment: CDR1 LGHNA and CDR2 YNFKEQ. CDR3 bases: TGTGCCAGCAGCCAAGGTCTCACTAGCAGGAGAACTTACGAGCAGTACTTC. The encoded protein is CASSQGLTSRRTYEQYF.

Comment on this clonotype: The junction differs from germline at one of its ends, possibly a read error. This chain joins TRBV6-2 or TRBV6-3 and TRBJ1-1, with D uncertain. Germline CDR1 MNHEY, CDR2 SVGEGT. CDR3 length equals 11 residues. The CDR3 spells CVSSSAWPAFF. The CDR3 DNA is TGTGTCAGCAGTTCGGCATGGCCAGCTTTCTTT.

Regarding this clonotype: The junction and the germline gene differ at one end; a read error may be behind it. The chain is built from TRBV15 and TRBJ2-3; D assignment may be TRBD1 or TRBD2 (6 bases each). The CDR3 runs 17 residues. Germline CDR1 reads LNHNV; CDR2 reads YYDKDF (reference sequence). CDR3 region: CGTSRSRSGAGTDTQYF. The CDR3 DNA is TGTGGCACCAGCAGATCCCGGTCGGGGGCCGGCACAGATACGCAGTATTTT.

Here the CDR3 reads CASQTGPPYEQYF. The CDR3 DNA sequence: TGTGCCTCCCAAACTGGTCCCCCCTACGAGCAGTACTTC. This sequence joins TRBV10-3 and TRBJ2-7; D remains unclear. This CDR3 is built from 13 residues. V lost 11 bases to trimming and J lost 2 bases, with 16 bases between them. Germline CDR1 is ENHRY and CDR2 is SYGVKD.

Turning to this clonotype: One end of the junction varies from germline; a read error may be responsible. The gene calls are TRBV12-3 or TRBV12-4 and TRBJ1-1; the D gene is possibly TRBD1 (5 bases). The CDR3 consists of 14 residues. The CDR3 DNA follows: TGTACCAGCGGGAGTACAGGTTCGAACACTGAATCTTTCTTT. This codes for CTSGSTGSNTESFF.